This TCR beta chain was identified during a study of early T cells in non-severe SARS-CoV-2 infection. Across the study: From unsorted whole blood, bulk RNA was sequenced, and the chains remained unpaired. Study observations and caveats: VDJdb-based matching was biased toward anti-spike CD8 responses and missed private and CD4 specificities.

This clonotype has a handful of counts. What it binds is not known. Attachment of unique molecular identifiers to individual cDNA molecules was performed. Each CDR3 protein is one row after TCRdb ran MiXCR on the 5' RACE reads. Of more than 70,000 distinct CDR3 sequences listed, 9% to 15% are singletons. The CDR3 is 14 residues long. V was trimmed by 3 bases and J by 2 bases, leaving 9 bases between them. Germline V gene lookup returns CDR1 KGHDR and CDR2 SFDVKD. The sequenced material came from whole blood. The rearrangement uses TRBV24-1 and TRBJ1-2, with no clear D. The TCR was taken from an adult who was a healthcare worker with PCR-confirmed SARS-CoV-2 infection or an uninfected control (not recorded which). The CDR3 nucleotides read TGTGCCACCAGTGATAACAGCCTAAACTATGGCTACACCTTC. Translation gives CATSDNSLNYGYTF.